The 12 T cell receptor beta chains below all came from one sample that was sequenced in a study of T cells after posttransplantation cyclophosphamide. Method: immunoSEQ multiplex PCR; TCRdb's copy keeps in-frame clones and lacks some. The sample lists 15,000 to 19,000 clones; about four fifths were seen once. Methotrexate plus calcineurin inhibitor accompanied controls' myeloablative marrow transplants; sampling was 1 year later. The sequencing here drew on PBMCs, taken 350 to 400 days after allogeneic stem cell transplant with calcineurin inhibitor and methotrexate. These receptors were collected from a male patient aged 18 to 35 who received an allogeneic stem cell transplant from a related donor, was CMV-positive, and had no GVHD. The graft donor may have contributed some T cells.

The chain uses TRBV7-9 and TRBJ2-5; a weak D match, TRBD2 (6 bases). The CDR3 totals 12 residues. Trimming left V 7 bases short and J 5 bases short, with 11 bases between. Germline CDR1 SEHNR, CDR2 FQNEAQ (reference sequence). The DNA for the CDR3 is TGTGCCAGCACCGGGACTTGGGAGACCCAGTACTTC. Translating gives CASTGTWETQYF.

The V call is TRBV5-1, the J call TRBJ1-1; 7 bases align to TRBD1. CDR1 and CDR2 (germline): SGHRS, YFSETQ. This CDR3 region has 14 residues. With 3 bases clipped from V and 0 bases from J, the junction kept 2 bases outside the gene matches. CDR3 coding DNA: TGCGCCAGCAGCTGGGACAGTATGAACACTGAAGCTTTCTTT. This gives the protein CASSWDSMNTEAFF.

The chain employs TRBV30 and TRBJ2-7, with D tentatively TRBD1 (6 bases). Germline V gene lookup returns CDR1 GTSNPN and CDR2 SVGIG (reference sequence). The CDR3 totals 14 residues. Trimming stripped 3 bases from V and 2 bases from J, with 14 bases between. DNA for the CDR3: TGTGCCTGGAGGATCGGGCAGGGGACCTACGAGCAGTACTTC. Protein: CAWRIGQGTYEQYF.

The chain is built from TRBV7-2 and TRBJ1-3; D is undetermined. CDR1 is SGHTA, CDR2 FQGNSA, per germline. The CDR3 covers 16 residues. V gave up 1 base and J gave up 0 bases, with 10 bases separating them. For the CDR3, the DNA is TGTGCCAGCAGCTTAGTATCCCAGGCCTCTGGAAACACCATATATTTT. Its translation is CASSLVSQASGNTIYF.

This clone was counted only a few times. This sequence joins TRBV27 and TRBJ1-4; D may be TRBD1 (6 bases). The CDR3 loop spans 13 amino acids. V lost 6 bases to trimming and J lost 10 bases, with 15 bases between them. CDR1 and CDR2 (germline): MNHEY, SMNVEV (reference sequence). CDR3 nucleotides: TGTGCCAGCAGCAGTAAGACAGGCGGAAAACTGTTTTTT. It is translated as CASSSKTGGKLFF.

The J gene is TRBJ1-1, the V gene TRBV7-8; D uncertain. This CDR3 is 14 amino acids long. The germline CDR1 and CDR2 sequences are SGHVS and FQNEAQ. The germline V and J ends were trimmed by 7 bases and 1 base, with 13 bases remaining between them. CDR3 bases: TGTGCCAGCACAGGTAGTTATTCGAACACTGAAGCTTTCTTT. Its protein is CASTGSYSNTEAFF.

This clone was counted only a few times. This chain joins TRBV18 and TRBJ1-3; TRBD1 agrees at 8 bases. This CDR3 has 18 residues. CDR1 and CDR2 from the germline V gene are KGHSH and LQKENI. Unmatched junction bases numbered 11, after V lost 4 bases and J lost 0 bases. CDR3 sequence reads: CASSLGQGSRSSGNTIYF. CDR3 in DNA: TGTGCCAGCTCACTTGGACAGGGCAGTCGGAGCTCTGGAAACACCATATATTTT.

The gene calls are TRBV27 and TRBJ1-6; a possible D gene is TRBD1 (5 bases). The CDR3 spans 14 residues. CDR1 and CDR2 (germline): MNHEY, SMNVEV (reference sequence). Deletions cut 3 bases from V and 7 bases from J, with 10 bases between. CDR3 nucleotides: TGTGCCAGCAGTTTGGGGGGTGGCAATTCACCCCTCCACTTT. Its translation: CASSLGGGNSPLHF.

With regard to this clone: The sample holds other DNA sequences that translate to the same CDR3. V gene TRBV7-6 combines with J gene TRBJ1-3; no reliable D call. Germline-derived CDR1 and CDR2 are SGHVS and FNYEAQ. The CDR3 extends over 16 amino acids. Trimming left V 5 bases short and J 4 bases short, with 18 bases between. The CDR3 sequence is CASSLGSLAGGNTIYF. The CDR3, as DNA: TGTGCCAGCAGCCTGGGCTCGTTGGCTGGAGGAAACACCATATATTTT.

CDR3 residues: CASSPGREPFTDTQYF. CDR3 in DNA: TGTGCCAGCAGCCCAGGGAGGGAACCTTTCACAGATACGCAGTATTTT. The genes are TRBV4-2 and TRBJ2-3, with 7 bases fitting TRBD2. The CDR3 runs to 16 residues. The J segment lost 2 bases and the V segment lost 4 bases, leaving 9 bases of the junction unmatched. Per the germline V gene, CDR1 is LGHNA and CDR2 is YNFKEQ.

The chain has TRBV10-3 and TRBJ1-5; 9 bases are shared with TRBD1. Germline trimming cut 2 bases from V and 2 bases from J; bases unmatched to any gene: 4. The CDR3 spans 16 residues. The germline V gene has CDR1 ENHRY and CDR2 SYGVKD. The CDR3 coding sequence is TGTGCCATCAGTGAGACGGACAGGGGAGGCAATCAGCCCCAGCATTTT. This codes for CAISETDRGGNQPQHF.

The chain is built from TRBV2 and TRBJ2-2; TRBD1 matches at 9 bases. The V segment lost 8 bases and the J segment 6 bases; nucleotides outside the gene matches: 4. The CDR3 has 13 residues. Germline assignment: CDR1 SNHLY and CDR2 FYNNEI. CDR3 loop: CASGTGLSGELFF. The CDR3 region has the DNA TGTGCCAGCGGGACAGGGTTATCCGGGGAGCTGTTTTTT. The full variable domain, rest sourced from reference TRBV2 and TRBJ2-2, is EPEVTQTPSHQVTQMGQEVILRCVPISNHLYFYWYRQILGQKVEFLVSFYNNEISEKSEIFDDQFSVERPDGSNFTLKIRSTKLEDSAMYFCASGTGLSGELFFGEGSRLTVL.